This is a list of T cell receptor beta chains from one sample in a study of OX40 agonist ivuxolimab in advanced cancers. Assay used: immunoSEQ multiplex PCR; TCRdb lists only in-frame clones, some missing. The sample carries 90,000 or so clones, about 90% recorded once. The starting material was CD4+ or CD8+ T cells sorted from blood, obtained in a trial of the OX40 agonist ivuxolimab. The receptors come from an adult with an advanced solid tumor such as melanoma, head and neck, liver or kidney cancer. Each CDR3 is given with its conserved first and last residue. The D gene is left open where the match is weak. Only part of the rows carry a size: once, few, many, or a class if the clone is expanded.

V gene,D gene,J gene,clone size,CDR3 protein,CDR3 DNA
TRBV27,NA,TRBJ1-2,NA,CASSFEQGSFYGYTF,TGTGCCAGCAGTTTTGAGCAGGGGTCCTTCTATGGCTACACCTTC
TRBV19,NA,TRBJ2-7,NA,CASSMRRGYEQYF,TGTGCCAGTAGTATGCGAAGGGGTTACGAGCAGTACTTC
TRBV27,NA,TRBJ1-6,NA,CASSLSFRSPLHF,TGTGCCAGCAGTTTATCCTTTCGTTCACCCCTCCACTTT
TRBV28,NA,TRBJ2-1,NA,CASSTFGGAEFF,TGTGCCAGCAGTACTTTCGGGGGCGCCGAGTTCTTC
TRBV7-3,NA,TRBJ2-7,NA,CASIAGAGRYEQYF,TGTGCCAGCATCGCGGGCGCGGGCCGCTACGAGCAGTACTTC
TRBV7-2,NA,TRBJ2-7,NA,CASSSQGSYEQYF,TGTGCCAGCAGCTCTCAGGGTTCCTACGAGCAGTACTTC
TRBV4-2,TRBD2,TRBJ2-7,NA,CASSQELAGGHLEQYF,TGTGCCAGCAGCCAAGAATTGGCGGGAGGCCATCTCGAGCAGTACTTC
TRBV11-2,NA,TRBJ2-4,NA,CASSLGTTNIQYF,TGTGCCAGCAGCTTAGGGACAACGAACATTCAGTACTTC
TRBV9,TRBD1,TRBJ2-4,NA,CASSVVRQGQNIQYF,TGTGCCAGCAGCGTCGTCAGACAGGGTCAAAACATTCAGTACTTC
TRBV28,NA,TRBJ2-2,once,CASSQANTGELFF,TGTGCCAGCAGCCAAGCCAACACCGGGGAGCTGTTTTTT
TRBV5-1,NA,TRBJ1-1,NA,CASTGLGTEAFF,TGCGCCAGCACGGGGCTCGGCACTGAAGCTTTCTTT
TRBV18,NA,TRBJ2-2,NA,CASSPRGGTGELFF,TGTGCCAGCTCACCAAGGGGCGGGACCGGGGAGCTGTTTTTT
TRBV10-3,NA,TRBJ2-3,NA,CAISDLTQGGDTQYF,TGTGCCATCAGTGATCTTACGCAGGGGGGGGATACGCAGTATTTT
TRBV25-1,NA,TRBJ1-3,NA,CASSEYLAGESSGNTIYF,TGTGCCAGCAGTGAATACCTGGCAGGGGAAAGCTCTGGAAACACCATATATTTT
TRBV4-1,NA,TRBJ1-5,NA,CASSRYQSNQPQHF,TGCGCCAGCAGCCGGTACCAGAGCAATCAGCCCCAGCATTTT
TRBV30,NA,TRBJ1-3,NA,CAWISGNTIYF,TGTGCCTGGATATCTGGAAACACCATATATTTT
TRBV7-9,NA,TRBJ1-1,NA,CASSWRSPGAEAFF,TGTGCCAGCAGCTGGAGGTCCCCAGGCGCTGAAGCTTTCTTT
TRBV5-1,TRBD1,TRBJ1-1,NA,CASSIQPGQANTEAFF,TGCGCCAGCAGCATACAACCGGGACAGGCGAACACTGAAGCTTTCTTT
TRBV5-4,TRBD2,TRBJ2-1,NA,CASSLGGLAGGVNEQFF,TGTGCCAGCAGCTTGGGGGGACTAGCGGGAGGCGTTAATGAGCAGTTCTTC
TRBV19,TRBD1,TRBJ1-5,NA,CASSVFGDSPVRPQHF,TGTGCCAGTAGTGTGTTCGGGGACAGCCCCGTCAGGCCCCAGCATTTT
TRBV6-5,TRBD2,TRBJ2-5,NA,CASSYPAGGGETQYF,TGTGCCAGCAGTTACCCAGCGGGAGGGGGGGAGACCCAGTACTTC
TRBV11-1,NA,TRBJ2-3,NA,CASSYQVGGSGDTQYF,TGTGCCAGCAGCTACCAGGTGGGGGGCAGCGGAGATACGCAGTATTTT
TRBV9,TRBD2,TRBJ2-2,NA,CASSVELAGGGGELFF,TGTGCCAGCAGCGTAGAACTAGCGGGAGGTGGCGGGGAGCTGTTTTTT
TRBV23-1,NA,TRBJ2-1,few,CASSQSRLARWNEQFF,TGCGCCAGCAGTCAATCTAGGCTAGCGCGTTGGAATGAGCAGTTCTTC
TRBV2,NA,TRBJ1-5,NA,CASSQEGPPRSQHF,TGTGCCAGCAGTCAAGAGGGGCCCCCCCGGTCCCAGCATTTT
TRBV7-2,TRBD1,TRBJ2-3,NA,CASSLDRTGGADTQYF,TGTGCCAGCAGCTTAGATAGGACAGGGGGCGCAGATACGCAGTATTTT
TRBV7-9,NA,TRBJ2-5,NA,CASRKSQDSPETQYF,TGTGCCAGCAGGAAAAGCCAGGACAGTCCTGAGACCCAGTACTTC
TRBV4-1,NA,TRBJ1-2,NA,CASSQDGAENYGYTF,TGCGCCAGCAGCCAAGACGGGGCCGAGAACTATGGCTACACCTTC
TRBV30,NA,TRBJ1-2,NA,CACRDIPNYGYTF,TGTGCCTGTCGGGACATACCTAACTATGGCTACACCTTC
TRBV2,NA,TRBJ1-5,NA,CASSEDRQTPSNQPQHF,TGTGCCAGCAGTGAAGACCGACAGACCCCTAGCAATCAGCCCCAGCATTTT
TRBV29-1,NA,TRBJ1-2,NA,CSVSRPREVYGYTF,TGCAGCGTCTCTCGACCCAGGGAGGTGTATGGCTACACCTTC
TRBV4-1,TRBD2,TRBJ2-5,NA,CASSQGSGGKETQYF,TGCGCCAGCAGCCAAGGTAGCGGGGGTAAAGAGACCCAGTACTTC
TRBV30,TRBD1,TRBJ1-3,NA,CAVDRAISGNTIYF,TGTGCCGTTGACAGGGCCATCTCTGGAAACACCATATATTTT
TRBV6-1,TRBD1,TRBJ1-2,NA,CASSATGTGGGLGGYTF,TGTGCCAGCAGTGCAACCGGGACAGGGGGCGGCCTTGGTGGCTACACCTTC
TRBV10-3,NA,TRBJ2-3,NA,CAISGAGGVLDF,TGTGCCATCAGTGGGGCAGGGGGGGTCTTGGATTTT
TRBV28,NA,TRBJ2-6,NA,CASKVSGANVLTF,TGTGCCAGCAAGGTCTCTGGGGCCAACGTCCTGACTTTC
TRBV5-6,TRBD1,TRBJ1-1,NA,CASSRWTGATEAFF,TGTGCCAGCAGCCGATGGACAGGGGCCACTGAAGCTTTCTTT
TRBV15,NA,TRBJ1-5,NA,CATSRDLGVDQPQHF,TGTGCCACCAGCAGAGATCTAGGGGTAGATCAGCCCCAGCATTTT
TRBV27,NA,TRBJ1-6,NA,CASRALGSSYNSPLHF,TGTGCCAGCAGGGCTCTAGGGAGCTCCTATAATTCACCCCTCCACTTT
TRBV30,TRBD2,TRBJ2-7,NA,CAWSWGGGAYEQYF,TGTGCCTGGAGTTGGGGCGGGGGGGCCTACGAGCAGTACTTC
TRBV6-6,NA,TRBJ1-6,NA,CASSYSGFNSPLHF,TGTGCCAGCAGTTACTCTGGGTTTAATTCACCCCTCCACTTT
TRBV6-6,TRBD1,TRBJ1-4,few,CASFRDRANEKLFF,TGTGCCAGCTTTCGGGACAGAGCTAATGAAAAACTGTTTTTT
TRBV19,TRBD2,TRBJ2-1,NA,CASSILAGVLFF,TGTGCCAGTAGTATCCTAGCGGGAGTATTATTCTTC
TRBV5-1,NA,TRBJ2-2,once,CASSPGHPNTGELFF,TGCGCCAGCAGCCCTGGACATCCTAACACCGGGGAGCTGTTTTTT
TRBV6-5,NA,TRBJ2-7,NA,CASRWGAGTYEQYF,TGTGCCAGCAGGTGGGGGGCAGGGACCTACGAGCAGTACTTC
TRBV19,NA,TRBJ1-2,NA,CASSISPGRGYGYTF,TGTGCCAGTAGTATCAGTCCGGGCAGGGGATATGGCTACACCTTC
TRBV27,TRBD1,TRBJ1-2,NA,CASRGTANYGYTF,TGTGCCAGCAGGGGGACAGCTAACTATGGCTACACCTTC
TRBV10-3,NA,TRBJ1-2,NA,CAISDRAYGYTF,TGTGCCATCAGTGACAGGGCCTATGGCTACACCTTC
TRBV1,NA,TRBJ1-1,NA,CTSSPRGQGSCDTEAFF,TGCACCAGCAGCCCCCGGGGACAGGGGTCGTGCGACACTGAAGCTTTCTTT
TRBV6-1,NA,TRBJ2-5,NA,CASSEGTILETQYF,TGTGCCAGCAGTGAGGGGACAATATTAGAGACCCAGTACTTC